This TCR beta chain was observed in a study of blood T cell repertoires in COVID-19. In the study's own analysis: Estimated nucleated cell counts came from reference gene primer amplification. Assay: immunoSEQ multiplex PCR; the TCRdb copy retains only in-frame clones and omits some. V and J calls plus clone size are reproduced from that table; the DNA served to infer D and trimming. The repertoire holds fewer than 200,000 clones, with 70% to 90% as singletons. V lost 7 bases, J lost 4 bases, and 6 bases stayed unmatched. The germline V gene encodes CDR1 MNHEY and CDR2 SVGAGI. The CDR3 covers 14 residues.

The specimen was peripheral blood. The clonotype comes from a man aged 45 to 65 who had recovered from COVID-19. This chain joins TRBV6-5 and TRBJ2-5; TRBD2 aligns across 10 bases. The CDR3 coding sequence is TGTGCCAGCAAGATGACTAGCGGGTTAGAGACCCAGTACTTC. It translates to CASKMTSGLETQYF.